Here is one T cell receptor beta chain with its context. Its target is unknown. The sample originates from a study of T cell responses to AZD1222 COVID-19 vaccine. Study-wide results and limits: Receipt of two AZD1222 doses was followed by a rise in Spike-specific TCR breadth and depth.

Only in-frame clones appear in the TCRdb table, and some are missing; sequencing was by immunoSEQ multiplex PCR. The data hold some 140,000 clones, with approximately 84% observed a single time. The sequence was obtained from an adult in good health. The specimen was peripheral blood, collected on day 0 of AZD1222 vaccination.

CDR3 amino acids: CASSYWTGGGTQYF. The CDR3 bases are TGTGCCAGCAGTTACTGGACTGGAGGAGGGACCCAGTACTTC. V is TRBV6-5 and J is TRBJ2-5; the D gene is possibly TRBD2 (5 bases). This CDR3 is 14 amino acids long. Germline assignment: CDR1 MNHEY and CDR2 SVGAGI. Trimming pared 1 base from V and 7 bases from J, leaving 13 bases between.